This T cell receptor beta chain comes out of a study of shared clonotypes between healthy human individuals. Study in general: Aged between 18 and 49, the donors were two women and a few men.

Running of the assay took place at deep level. In the sorted-subset replicate PCRs, approximately 200 ng DNA, around 32,000 T cell genomes, was used. TCRdb's copy holds only in-frame clones and misses some; the assay was immunoSEQ multiplex PCR. The table has roughly 2 million clones, 90% to 97% seen once; the top ten hold around 0.13%. CDR1 is WNHNN, CDR2 SYGVQD, per germline (reference sequence). Trimming cost V 3 bases and J 3 bases; bases outside gene matches: 5. The CDR3 is 17 amino acids. The sequencing input was naive CD4+ T cells sorted from blood. Subset indicated: CD45RA+ positively selected. The rearrangement joins TRBV10-1 to TRBJ2-1; 13 bases map to TRBD2. The receptor comes from a man aged 18 to 29 in good health. The CDR3: CASSDGTSGKDYNEQFF. In nucleotides, the CDR3 is TGCGCCAGCAGTGACGGGACTAGCGGGAAGGACTACAATGAGCAGTTCTTC.